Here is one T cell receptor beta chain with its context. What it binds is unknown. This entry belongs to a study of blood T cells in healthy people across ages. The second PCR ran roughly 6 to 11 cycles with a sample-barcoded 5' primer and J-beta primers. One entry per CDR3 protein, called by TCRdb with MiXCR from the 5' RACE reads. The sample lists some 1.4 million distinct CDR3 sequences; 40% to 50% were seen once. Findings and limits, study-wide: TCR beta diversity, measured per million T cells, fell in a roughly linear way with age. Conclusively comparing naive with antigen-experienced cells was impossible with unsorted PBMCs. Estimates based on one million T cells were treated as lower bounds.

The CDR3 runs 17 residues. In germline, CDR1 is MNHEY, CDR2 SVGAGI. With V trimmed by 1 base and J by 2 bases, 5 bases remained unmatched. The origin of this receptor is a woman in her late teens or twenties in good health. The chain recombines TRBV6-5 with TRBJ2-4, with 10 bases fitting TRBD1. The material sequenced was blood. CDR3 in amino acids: CASSYFQDRGSKNIQYF. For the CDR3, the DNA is TGTGCCAGCAGTTACTTCCAGGACAGGGGGTCCAAAAACATTCAGTACTTC.